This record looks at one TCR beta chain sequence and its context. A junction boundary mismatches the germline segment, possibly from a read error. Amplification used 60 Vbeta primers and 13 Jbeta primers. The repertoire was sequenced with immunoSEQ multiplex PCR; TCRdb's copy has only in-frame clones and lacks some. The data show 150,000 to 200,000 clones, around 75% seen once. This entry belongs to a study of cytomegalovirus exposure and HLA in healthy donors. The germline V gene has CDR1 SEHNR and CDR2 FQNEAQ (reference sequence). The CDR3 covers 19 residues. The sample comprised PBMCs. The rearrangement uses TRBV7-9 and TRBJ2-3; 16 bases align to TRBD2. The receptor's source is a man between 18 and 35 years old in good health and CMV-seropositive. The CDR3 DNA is TGTTCCAGCAGCCCAAAAACGGGACTAGCGGGAGGGCCGACAGATACGCAGTATTTT. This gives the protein CSSSPKTGLAGGPTDTQYF.